The sequence of this T cell receptor beta chain was determined in a study of human T cells and chemical hapten exposure. Study at large: Patch tests delivered 0.01% DPC to the upper back and were evaluated at 6 days.

Time point reported: patch test 3, about 24 weeks after DPC sensitization. Specified treatment: therapeutic diphenylcyclopropenone sensitization with weekly scalp DPC. As concerns this clonotype: Its antigen remains unidentified.

CDR3 length: 14 amino acids. Trimming took 4 bases from V and 12 from J, leaving 19 bases between them. Overall study results and limits: Positively correlated with patch test score were the counts of PT1 expanded TCRs. There was no change with DPC sensitization in TCRs above 1 in 1000 frequency.

Unique molecular identifiers were attached to individual cDNA molecules during library preparation. TCRdb used MiXCR to reprocess the RACE reads, holding one entry per CDR3 protein. The table lists over 100,000 distinct CDR3 sequences, about 10% of them singletons. The input for sequencing was whole blood, taken in connection with sensitization to the hapten diphenylcyclopropenone (DPC). The chain carries TRBV12-3 or TRBV12-4 and TRBJ2-1; D is possibly TRBD1 or TRBD2 (6 bases each). This TCR derives from a woman in her forties or fifties with alopecia areata. Some clones in this sample may be carry-over from other donors' samples. Written as DNA, the CDR3 is TGTGCCAGCAGTTCTACTACGGGGGACAAGGGGCAGTTCTTC. Translating gives CASSSTTGDKGQFF.